This TCR beta chain emerged from a study of shared clonotypes between healthy human individuals. Whole-study context: Per-donor plates numbered three CD4 naive, three CD4 memory, two CD8 naive and one CD8 memory. Study results and limitations: Among donors, clonotype sharing was expected to be affected by sequencing depth.

This clone was seen once. The antigen remains undetermined. Naive CD8 isolation took CD45RO-negative cells positively selected for CCR7 and excluded terminally differentiated effector memory CD45RA+ cells. The assay was run at deep level. Replicate sorted-subset PCRs were loaded with roughly 200 ng DNA, 31,000 or so T cell genomes. Method: immunoSEQ multiplex PCR; TCRdb's copy keeps in-frame clones and lacks some. The table shows about 800,000 clones, with approximately 96% occurring only once. This sequence was found in a young man in good health. Sequenced: naive CD8+ T cells sorted from blood.

The CDR3 nucleotides read TGTGCCAGCAGCTCTAGGAGACTAGCTGGCTACGAGCAGTACTTC. This translates into CASSSRRLAGYEQYF. J is TRBJ2-7 and V is TRBV13, with 7 bases that match TRBD2. The CDR3 length is 15 residues. CDR1 is PRHDT, CDR2 FYEKMQ, per germline (reference sequence). Trimming at V came to 4 bases and at J to 3 bases, leaving 9 bases not matched to a gene.